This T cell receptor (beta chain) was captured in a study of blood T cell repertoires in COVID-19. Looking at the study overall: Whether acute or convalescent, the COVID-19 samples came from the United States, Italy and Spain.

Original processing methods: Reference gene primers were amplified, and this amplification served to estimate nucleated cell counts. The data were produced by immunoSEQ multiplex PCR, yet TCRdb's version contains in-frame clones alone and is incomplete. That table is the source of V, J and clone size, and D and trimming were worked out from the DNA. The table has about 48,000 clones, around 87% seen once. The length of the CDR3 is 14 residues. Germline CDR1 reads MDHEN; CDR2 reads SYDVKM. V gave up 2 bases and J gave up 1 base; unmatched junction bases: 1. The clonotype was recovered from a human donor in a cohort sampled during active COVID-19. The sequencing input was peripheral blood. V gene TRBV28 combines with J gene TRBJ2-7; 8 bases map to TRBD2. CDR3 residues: CASSLPSGSYEQYF. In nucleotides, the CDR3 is TGTGCCAGCAGTTTACCTAGCGGGTCCTACGAGCAGTACTTC.